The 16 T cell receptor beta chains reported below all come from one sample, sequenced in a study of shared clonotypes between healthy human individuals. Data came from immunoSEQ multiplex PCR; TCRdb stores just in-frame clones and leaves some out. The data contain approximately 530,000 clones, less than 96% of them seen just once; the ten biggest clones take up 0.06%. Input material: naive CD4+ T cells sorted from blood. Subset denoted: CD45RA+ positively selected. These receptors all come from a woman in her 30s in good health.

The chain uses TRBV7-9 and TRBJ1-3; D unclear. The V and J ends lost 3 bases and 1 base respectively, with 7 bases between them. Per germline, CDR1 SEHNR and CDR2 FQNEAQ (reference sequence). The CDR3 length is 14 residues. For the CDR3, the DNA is TGTGCCAGCAGCTTGGCAGAGTCTGGAAACACCATATATTTT. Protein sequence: CASSLAESGNTIYF.

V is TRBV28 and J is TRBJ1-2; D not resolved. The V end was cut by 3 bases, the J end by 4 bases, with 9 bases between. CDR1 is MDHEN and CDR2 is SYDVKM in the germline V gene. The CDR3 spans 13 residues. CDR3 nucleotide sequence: TGTGCCAGCAGTTTCGGGAAGGCCTATGGCTACACCTTC. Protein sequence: CASSFGKAYGYTF.

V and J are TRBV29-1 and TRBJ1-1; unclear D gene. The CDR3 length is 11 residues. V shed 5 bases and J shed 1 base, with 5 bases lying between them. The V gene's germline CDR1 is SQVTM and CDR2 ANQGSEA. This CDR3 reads CSVSGNTEAFF. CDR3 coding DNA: TGCAGCGTTTCAGGGAACACTGAAGCTTTCTTT. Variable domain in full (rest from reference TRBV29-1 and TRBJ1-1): SAVISQKPSRDICQRGTSLTIQCQVDSQVTMMFWYRQQPGQSLTLIATANQGSEATYESGFVIDKFPISRPNLTFSTLTVSNMSPEDSSIYLCSVSGNTEAFFGQGTRLTVV.

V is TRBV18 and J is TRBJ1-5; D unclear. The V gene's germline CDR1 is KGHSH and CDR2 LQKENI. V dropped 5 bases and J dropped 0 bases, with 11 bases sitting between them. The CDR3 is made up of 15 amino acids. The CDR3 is CASSEDGYSNQPQHF. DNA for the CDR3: TGTGCCAGCTCAGAGGACGGATATAGCAATCAGCCCCAGCATTTT.

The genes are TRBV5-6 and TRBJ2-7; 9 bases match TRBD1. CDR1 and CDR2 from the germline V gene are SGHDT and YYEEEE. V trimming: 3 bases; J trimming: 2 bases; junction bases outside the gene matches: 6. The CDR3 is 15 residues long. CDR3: CASSSPGQGPYEQYF. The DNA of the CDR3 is TGTGCCAGCAGCTCCCCGGGACAGGGTCCCTACGAGCAGTACTTC.

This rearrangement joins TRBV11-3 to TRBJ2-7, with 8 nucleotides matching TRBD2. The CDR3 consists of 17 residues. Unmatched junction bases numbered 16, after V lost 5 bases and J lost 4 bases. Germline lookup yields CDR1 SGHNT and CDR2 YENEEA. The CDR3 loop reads CASSPGVGSGSSYEQYF. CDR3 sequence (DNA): TGTGCCAGCAGCCCCGGCGTTGGGAGCGGGAGTTCTTACGAGCAGTACTTC.

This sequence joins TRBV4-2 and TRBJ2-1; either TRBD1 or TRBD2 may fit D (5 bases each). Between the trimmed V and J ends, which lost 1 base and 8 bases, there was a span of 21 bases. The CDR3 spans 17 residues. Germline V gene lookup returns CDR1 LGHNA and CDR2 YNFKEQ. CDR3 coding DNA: TGTGCCAGCAGCCAAGGGGACCACATAACTGGGGGTTATGAGCAGTTCTTC. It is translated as CASSQGDHITGGYEQFF.

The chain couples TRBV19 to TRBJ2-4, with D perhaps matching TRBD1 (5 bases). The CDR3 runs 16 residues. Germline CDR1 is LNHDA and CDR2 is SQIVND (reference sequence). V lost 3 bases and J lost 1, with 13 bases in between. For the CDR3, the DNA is TGTGCCAGTAGTATGGGGCCTCTAGGGGCCAAAAACATTCAGTACTTC. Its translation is CASSMGPLGAKNIQYF.

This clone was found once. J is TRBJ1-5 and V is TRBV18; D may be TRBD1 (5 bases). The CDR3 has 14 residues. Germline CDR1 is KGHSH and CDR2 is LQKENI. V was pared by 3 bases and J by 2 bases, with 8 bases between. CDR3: CASSPTEGNQPQHF. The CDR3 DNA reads TGTGCCAGCTCACCGACAGAGGGCAATCAGCCCCAGCATTTT.

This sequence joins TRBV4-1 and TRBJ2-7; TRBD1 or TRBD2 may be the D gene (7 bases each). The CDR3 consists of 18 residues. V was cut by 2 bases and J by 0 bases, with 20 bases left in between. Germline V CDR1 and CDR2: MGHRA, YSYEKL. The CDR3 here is CASSQKFPQGGSSYEQYF. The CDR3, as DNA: TGCGCCAGCAGCCAAAAATTCCCTCAGGGGGGGAGCTCCTACGAGCAGTACTTC.

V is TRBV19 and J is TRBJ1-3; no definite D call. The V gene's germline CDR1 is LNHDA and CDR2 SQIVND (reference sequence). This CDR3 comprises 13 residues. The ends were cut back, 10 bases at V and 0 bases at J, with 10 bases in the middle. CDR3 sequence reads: CATRLNSGNTIYF. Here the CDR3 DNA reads TGTGCCACCAGGCTTAACTCTGGAAACACCATATATTTT.

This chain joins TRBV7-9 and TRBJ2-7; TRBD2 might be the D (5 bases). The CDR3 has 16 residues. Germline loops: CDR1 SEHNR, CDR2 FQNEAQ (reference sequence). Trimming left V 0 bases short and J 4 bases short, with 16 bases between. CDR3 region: CASSLARTRSFYEQYF. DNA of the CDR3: TGTGCCAGCAGCTTAGCGCGAACTAGGAGTTTTTACGAGCAGTACTTC.

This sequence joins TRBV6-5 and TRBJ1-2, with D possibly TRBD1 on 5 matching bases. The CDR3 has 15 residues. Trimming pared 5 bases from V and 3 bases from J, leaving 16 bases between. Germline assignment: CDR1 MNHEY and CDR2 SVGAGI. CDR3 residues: CASSNKRGRDYGYTF. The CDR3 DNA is TGTGCCAGCAGTAATAAAAGGGGCAGGGACTATGGCTACACCTTC.

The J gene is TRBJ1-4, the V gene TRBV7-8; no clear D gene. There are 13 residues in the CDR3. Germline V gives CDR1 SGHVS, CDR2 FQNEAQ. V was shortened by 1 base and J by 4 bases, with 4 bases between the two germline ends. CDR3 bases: TGTGCCAGCAGCTTAGGGGTTAATGAAAAACTGTTTTTT. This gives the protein CASSLGVNEKLFF. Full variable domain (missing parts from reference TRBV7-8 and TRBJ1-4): GAGVSQSPRYKVAKRGQDVALRCDPISGHVSLFWYQQALGQGPEFLTYFQNEAQLDKSGLPSDRFFAERPEGSVSTLKIQRTQQEDSAVYLCASSLGVNEKLFFGSGTQLSVL.

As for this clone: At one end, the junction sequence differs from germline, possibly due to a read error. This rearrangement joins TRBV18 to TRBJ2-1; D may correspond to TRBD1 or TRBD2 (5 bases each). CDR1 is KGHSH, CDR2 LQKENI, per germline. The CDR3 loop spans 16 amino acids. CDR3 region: CASSPRDPALGYEQFF. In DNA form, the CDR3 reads TGTGCCAGCTCGCCACGGGACCCAGCACTGGGATATGAGCAGTTCTTC.

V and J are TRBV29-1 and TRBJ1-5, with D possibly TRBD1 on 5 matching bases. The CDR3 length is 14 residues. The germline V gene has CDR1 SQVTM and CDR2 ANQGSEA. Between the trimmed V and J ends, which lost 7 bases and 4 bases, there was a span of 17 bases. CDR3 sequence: CSAHPQGRNQPQHF. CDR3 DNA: TGCAGCGCCCACCCCCAGGGACGGAATCAGCCCCAGCATTTT.